This T cell receptor (beta chain) was obtained from a study of Tregs in tolerant kidney transplant recipients. Findings of the study overall: Validation in larger populations is needed because few patients were studied.

CDR3 length equals 16 residues. Germline CDR1 is SGHVS and CDR2 is FQNEAQ. With 5 bases clipped from V and 4 bases from J, the junction kept 11 bases outside the gene matches. About this clone: The antigen is not known.

Method: immunoSEQ multiplex PCR; TCRdb's copy keeps in-frame clones and lacks some. Among about 83,000 clones listed, roughly 98% were seen once. The TCR comes from a human donor who received a combined kidney and bone marrow transplant. The specimen was CD4+ T cells from blood, collected before the transplant. V and J are TRBV7-8 and TRBJ2-1; 7 bases line up with TRBD1. In DNA, the CDR3 is TGTGCCAGCAGCCTCTCAGCGCAGGGGGTTTACAATGAGCAGTTCTTC. Translated, it gives CASSLSAQGVYNEQFF.